This T cell receptor beta chain was recorded in a study of blood T cell repertoires in COVID-19. Study-level background: Acute and convalescent COVID-19 specimens originated in the United States, Italy and Spain. The cDNA or gDNA used as material had been derived from T cells, B-cell-depleted T cells, or PBMCs.

While infection was still active, Seattle patients were enrolled and then followed longitudinally. TCRdb's copy holds only in-frame clones and misses some; the assay was immunoSEQ multiplex PCR. The sample lists over 450,000 clones; about 91% were seen once. The germline gives CDR1 KGHSH, CDR2 LQKENI. Unmatched junction bases numbered 6, after V lost 5 bases and J lost 0 bases. The CDR3 is 16 amino acids. The chain recombines TRBV18 with TRBJ1-5; TRBD1 matches at 8 bases. The clonotype originates from a man between 18 and 29 years old with COVID-19, enrolled during active disease. The sample was peripheral blood. The CDR3 loop reads CASSSSTGDSNQPQHF. The DNA for the CDR3 is TGTGCCAGCTCATCTTCGACAGGGGATAGCAATCAGCCCCAGCATTTT.